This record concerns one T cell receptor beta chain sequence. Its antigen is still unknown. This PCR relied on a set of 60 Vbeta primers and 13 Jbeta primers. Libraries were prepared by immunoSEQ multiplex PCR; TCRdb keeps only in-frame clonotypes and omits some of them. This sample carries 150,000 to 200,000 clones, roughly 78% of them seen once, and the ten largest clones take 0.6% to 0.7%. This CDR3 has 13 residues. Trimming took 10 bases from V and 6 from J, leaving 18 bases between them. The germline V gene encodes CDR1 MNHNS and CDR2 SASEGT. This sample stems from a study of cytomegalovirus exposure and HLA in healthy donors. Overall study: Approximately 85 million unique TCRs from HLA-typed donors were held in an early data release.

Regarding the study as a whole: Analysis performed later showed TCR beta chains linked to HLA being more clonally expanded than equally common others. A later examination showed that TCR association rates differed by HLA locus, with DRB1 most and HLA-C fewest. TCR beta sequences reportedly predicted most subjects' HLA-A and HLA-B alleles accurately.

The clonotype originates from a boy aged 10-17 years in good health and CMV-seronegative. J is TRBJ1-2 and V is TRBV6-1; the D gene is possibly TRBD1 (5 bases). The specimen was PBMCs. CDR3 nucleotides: TGTGCCACTCGCGCTTGGGGGGAAGATGGCTACACCTTC. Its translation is CATRAWGEDGYTF.